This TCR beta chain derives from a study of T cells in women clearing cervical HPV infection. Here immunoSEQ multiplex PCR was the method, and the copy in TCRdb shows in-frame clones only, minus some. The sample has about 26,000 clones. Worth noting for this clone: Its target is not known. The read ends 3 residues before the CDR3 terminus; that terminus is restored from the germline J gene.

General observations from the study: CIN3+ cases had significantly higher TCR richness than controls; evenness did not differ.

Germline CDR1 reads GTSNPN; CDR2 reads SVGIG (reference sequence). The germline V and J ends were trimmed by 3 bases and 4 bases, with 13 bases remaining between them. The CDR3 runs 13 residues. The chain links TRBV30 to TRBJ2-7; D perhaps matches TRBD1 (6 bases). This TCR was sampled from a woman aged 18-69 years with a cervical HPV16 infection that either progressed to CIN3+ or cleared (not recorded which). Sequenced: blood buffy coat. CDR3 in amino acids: CAWRSGAPYEQYF. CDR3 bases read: TGTGCCTGGAGATCAGGGGCCCCGTACGAG.